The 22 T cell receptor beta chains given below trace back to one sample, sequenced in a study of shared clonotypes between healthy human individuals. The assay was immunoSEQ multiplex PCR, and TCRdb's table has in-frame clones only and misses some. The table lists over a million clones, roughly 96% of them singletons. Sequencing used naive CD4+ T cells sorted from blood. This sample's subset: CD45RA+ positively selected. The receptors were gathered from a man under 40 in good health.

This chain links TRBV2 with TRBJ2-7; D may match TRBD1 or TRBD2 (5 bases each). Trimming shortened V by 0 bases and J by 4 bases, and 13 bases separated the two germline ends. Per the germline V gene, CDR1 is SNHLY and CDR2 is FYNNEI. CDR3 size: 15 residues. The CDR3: CASSEAPGRNYEQYF. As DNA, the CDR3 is TGTGCCAGCAGTGAAGCCCCGGGACGGAATTACGAGCAGTACTTC. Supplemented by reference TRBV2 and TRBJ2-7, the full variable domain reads EPEVTQTPSHQVTQMGQEVILRCVPISNHLYFYWYRQILGQKVEFLVSFYNNEISEKSEIFDDQFSVERPDGSNFTLKIRSTKLEDSAMYFCASSEAPGRNYEQYFGPGTRLTVT.

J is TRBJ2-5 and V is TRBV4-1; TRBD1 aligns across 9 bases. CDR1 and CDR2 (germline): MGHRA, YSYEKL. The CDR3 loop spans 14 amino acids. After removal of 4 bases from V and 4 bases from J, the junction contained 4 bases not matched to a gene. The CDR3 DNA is TGCGCCAGCAGCCGAACAGGGGGCTCAGAGACCCAGTACTTC. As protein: CASSRTGGSETQYF.

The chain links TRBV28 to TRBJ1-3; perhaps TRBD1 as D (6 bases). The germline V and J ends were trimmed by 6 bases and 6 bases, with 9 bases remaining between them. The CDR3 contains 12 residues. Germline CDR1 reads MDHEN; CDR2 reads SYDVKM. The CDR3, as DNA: TGTGCCAGCAGCAACAGGGTAAACACCATATATTTT. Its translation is CASSNRVNTIYF. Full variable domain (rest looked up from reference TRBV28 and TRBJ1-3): DVKVTQSSRYLVKRTGEKVFLECVQDMDHENMFWYRQDPGLGLRLIYFSYDVKMKEKGDIPEGYSVSREKKERFSLILESASTNQTSMYLCASSNRVNTIYFGEGSWLTVV.

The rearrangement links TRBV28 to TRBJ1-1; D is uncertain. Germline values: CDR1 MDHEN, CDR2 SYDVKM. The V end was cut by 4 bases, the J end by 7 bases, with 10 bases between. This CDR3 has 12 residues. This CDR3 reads CASSSGPVEAFF. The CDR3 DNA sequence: TGTGCCAGCAGTTCCGGACCGGTTGAAGCTTTCTTT.

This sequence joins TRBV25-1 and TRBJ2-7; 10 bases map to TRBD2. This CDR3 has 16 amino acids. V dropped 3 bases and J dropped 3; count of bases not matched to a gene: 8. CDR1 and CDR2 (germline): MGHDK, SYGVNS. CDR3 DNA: TGTGCCAGCAGTGACCCCAGGGTAGCGGGAGGCTACGAGCAGTACTTC. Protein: CASSDPRVAGGYEQYF.

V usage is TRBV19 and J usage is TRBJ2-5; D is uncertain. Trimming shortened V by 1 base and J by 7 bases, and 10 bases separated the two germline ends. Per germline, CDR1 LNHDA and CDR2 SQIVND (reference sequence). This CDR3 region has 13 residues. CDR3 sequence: CASSIGADGTQYF. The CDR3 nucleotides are TGTGCCAGTAGTATAGGGGCCGACGGGACCCAGTACTTC.

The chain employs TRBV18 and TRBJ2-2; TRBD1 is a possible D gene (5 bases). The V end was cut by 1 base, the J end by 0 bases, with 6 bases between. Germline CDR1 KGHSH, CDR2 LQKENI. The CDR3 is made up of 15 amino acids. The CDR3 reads CASSPLRANTGELFF. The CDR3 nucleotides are TGTGCCAGCTCACCACTCAGGGCGAACACCGGGGAGCTGTTTTTT.

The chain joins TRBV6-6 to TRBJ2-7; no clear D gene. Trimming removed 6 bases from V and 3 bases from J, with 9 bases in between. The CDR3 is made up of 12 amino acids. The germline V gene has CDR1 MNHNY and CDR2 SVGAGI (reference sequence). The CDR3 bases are TGTGCCAGCAGACATATGCACTACGAGCAGTACTTC. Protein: CASRHMHYEQYF.

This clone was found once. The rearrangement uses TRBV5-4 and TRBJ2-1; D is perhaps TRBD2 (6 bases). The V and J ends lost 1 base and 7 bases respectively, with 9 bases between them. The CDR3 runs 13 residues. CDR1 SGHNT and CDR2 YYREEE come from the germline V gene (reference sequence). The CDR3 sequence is CASSLSGGNEQFF. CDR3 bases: TGTGCCAGCAGCTTGTCTGGGGGGAATGAGCAGTTCTTC.

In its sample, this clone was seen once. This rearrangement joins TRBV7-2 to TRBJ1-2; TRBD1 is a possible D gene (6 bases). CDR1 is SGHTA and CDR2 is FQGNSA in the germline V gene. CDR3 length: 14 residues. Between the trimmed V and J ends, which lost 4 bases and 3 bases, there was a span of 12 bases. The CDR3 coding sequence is TGTGCCAGCAGCTCTGCAGGACAGTACTATGGCTACACCTTC. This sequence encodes CASSSAGQYYGYTF.

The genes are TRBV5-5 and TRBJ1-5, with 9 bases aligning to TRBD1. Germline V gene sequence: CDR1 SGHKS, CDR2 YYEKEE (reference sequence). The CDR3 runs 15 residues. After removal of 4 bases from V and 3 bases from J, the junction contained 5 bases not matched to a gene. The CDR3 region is CASSPGQGFNQPQHF. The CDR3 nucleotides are TGTGCCAGCAGCCCTGGACAGGGGTTCAATCAGCCCCAGCATTTT.

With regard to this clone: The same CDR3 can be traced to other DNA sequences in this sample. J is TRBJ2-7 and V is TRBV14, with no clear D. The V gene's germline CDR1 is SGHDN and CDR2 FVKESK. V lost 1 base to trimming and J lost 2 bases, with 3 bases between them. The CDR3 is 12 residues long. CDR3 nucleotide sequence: TGTGCCAGCAGCCAAGTACCCTACGAGCAGTACTTC. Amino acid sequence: CASSQVPYEQYF.

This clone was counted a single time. This CDR3 reads CASSLTETFREQYF. The CDR3 DNA reads TGCGCCAGCAGCCTGACAGAAACCTTCCGCGAGCAGTACTTC. The chain links TRBV5-1 to TRBJ2-7; TRBD1 is a possible D gene (5 bases). Germline CDR1 SGHRS, CDR2 YFSETQ. Trimming stripped 4 bases from V and 6 bases from J, with 17 bases between. The CDR3 is 14 residues long.

CDR3 amino acids: CASSQEWVQRGNQPQHF. The CDR3 bases are TGCGCCAGCAGCCAAGAGTGGGTTCAAAGGGGCAATCAGCCCCAGCATTTT. The chain is built from TRBV4-1 and TRBJ1-5, with unresolved D. The V end was cut by 0 bases, the J end by 2 bases, with 14 bases between. CDR1 is MGHRA, CDR2 YSYEKL, per germline. The CDR3 consists of 17 residues.

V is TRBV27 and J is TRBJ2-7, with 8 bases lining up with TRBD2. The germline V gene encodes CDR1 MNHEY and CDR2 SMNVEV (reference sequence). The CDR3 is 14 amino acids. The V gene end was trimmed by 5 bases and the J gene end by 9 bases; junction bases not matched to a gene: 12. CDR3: CASSTRASGSGQYF. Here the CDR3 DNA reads TGTGCCAGCAGTACCCGAGCTAGCGGGTCAGGGCAGTACTTC.

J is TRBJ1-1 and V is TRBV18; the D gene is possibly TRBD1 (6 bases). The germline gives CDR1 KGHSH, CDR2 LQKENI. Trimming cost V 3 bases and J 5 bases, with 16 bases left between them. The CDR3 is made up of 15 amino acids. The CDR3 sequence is CASSPRTELSTEAFF. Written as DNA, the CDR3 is TGTGCCAGCTCACCCAGGACAGAATTAAGTACTGAAGCTTTCTTT.

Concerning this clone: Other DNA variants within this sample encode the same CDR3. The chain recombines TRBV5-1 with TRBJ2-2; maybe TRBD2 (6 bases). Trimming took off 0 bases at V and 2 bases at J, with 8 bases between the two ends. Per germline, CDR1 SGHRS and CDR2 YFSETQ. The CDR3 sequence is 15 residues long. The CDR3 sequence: CASSLGSGNTGELFF. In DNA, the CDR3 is TGCGCCAGCAGCTTGGGTAGCGGAAACACCGGGGAGCTGTTTTTT. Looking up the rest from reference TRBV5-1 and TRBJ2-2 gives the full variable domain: KAGVTQTPRYLIKTRGQQVTLSCSPISGHRSVSWYQQTPGQGLQFLFEYFSETQRNKGNFPGRFSGRQFSNSRSEMNVSTLELGDSALYLCASSLGSGNTGELFFGEGSRLTVL.

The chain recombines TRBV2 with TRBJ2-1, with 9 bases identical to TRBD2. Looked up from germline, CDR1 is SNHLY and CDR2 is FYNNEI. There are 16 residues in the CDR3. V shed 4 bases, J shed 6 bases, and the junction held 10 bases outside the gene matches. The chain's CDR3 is CASSVLAGDKSNEQFF. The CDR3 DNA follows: TGTGCCAGCAGTGTCTTAGCGGGAGATAAGAGCAATGAGCAGTTCTTC.

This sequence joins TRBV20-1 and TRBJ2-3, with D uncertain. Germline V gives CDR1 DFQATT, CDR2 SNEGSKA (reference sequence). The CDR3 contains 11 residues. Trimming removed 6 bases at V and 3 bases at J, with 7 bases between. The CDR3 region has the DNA TGCAGTGCGATAATTACAGATACGCAGTATTTT. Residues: CSAIITDTQYF.

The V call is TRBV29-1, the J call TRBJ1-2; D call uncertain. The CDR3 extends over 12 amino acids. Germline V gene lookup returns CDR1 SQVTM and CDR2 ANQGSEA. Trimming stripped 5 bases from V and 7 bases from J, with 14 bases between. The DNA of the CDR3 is TGCAGCGTTCGTGAGAGGGAGGGTGGCTACACCTTC. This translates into CSVREREGGYTF.

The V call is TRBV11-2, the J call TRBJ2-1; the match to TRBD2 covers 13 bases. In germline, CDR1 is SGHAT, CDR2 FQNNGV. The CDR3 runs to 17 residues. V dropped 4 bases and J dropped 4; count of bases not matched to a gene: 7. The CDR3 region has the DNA TGTGCCAGCAGCTCAGGGGGACTAGCGGGATCTTACAATGAGCAGTTCTTC. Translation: CASSSGGLAGSYNEQFF.

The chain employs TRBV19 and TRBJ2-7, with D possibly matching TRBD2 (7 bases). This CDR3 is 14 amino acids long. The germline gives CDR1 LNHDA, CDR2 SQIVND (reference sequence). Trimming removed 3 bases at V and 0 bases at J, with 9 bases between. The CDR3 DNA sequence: TGTGCCAGTAGTATGGGAGGGGGCTCCTACGAGCAGTACTTC. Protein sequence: CASSMGGGSYEQYF.